This T cell receptor (beta chain) was profiled in a study of blood T cell repertoires in COVID-19. In the study overall: Donors in the United States, Italy and Spain gave samples during acute or convalescent COVID-19. In each case, the material was cDNA or gDNA derived from T cells, B-cell-depleted T cells, or PBMCs.

Trimming removed 3 bases from V and 7 bases from J; junction bases left unmatched: 9. This CDR3 has 16 residues. CDR1 is KGHSH, CDR2 LQKENI, per germline. In the study's own analysis: Reference gene primer amplification gave nucleated cell count estimates. The data were produced by immunoSEQ multiplex PCR, yet TCRdb's version contains in-frame clones alone and is incomplete. The DNA gave D and trimming, while V, J and clone size come from that table. The sample lists tens of thousands of clones; about nine tenths were seen once. V gene TRBV18 combines with J gene TRBJ2-7; 13 nucleotides line up with TRBD2. The sequence derives from a woman between 45 and 65 years old with active or convalescent COVID-19. Sequenced material: peripheral blood. The CDR3 nucleotides read TGTGCCAGCTCACCCACTAGCGGGGGGGCCGTGGAAGAGCAGTACTTC. Its translation is CASSPTSGGAVEEQYF. Full variable domain (remainder filled in from reference TRBV18 and TRBJ2-7): NAGVMQNPRHLVRRRGQEARLRCSPMKGHSHVYWYRQLPEEGLKFMVYLQKENIIDESGMPKERFSAEFPKEGPSILRIQQVVRGDSAAYFCASSPTSGGAVEEQYFGPGTRLTVT.